This TCR beta chain came from a study of PD-1 blockade in mismatch repair-deficient tumors. The assay was immunoSEQ multiplex PCR, and TCRdb's table has in-frame clones only and misses some. Here the sample spans about 100,000 clones, about four fifths being singletons. PCR or immunohistochemistry showed mismatch repair deficiency in every enrolled patient. V was pared by 2 bases and J by 7 bases, with 10 bases between. This CDR3 has 13 residues. Germline V CDR1 and CDR2: SGDLS, YYNGEE. The chain joins TRBV9 to TRBJ2-1, with D unclear. The receptor comes from an adult with mismatch repair-deficient cancer. Sequencing was performed on peripheral blood, taken around 8 months after starting pembrolizumab. The CDR3 sequence is CASSVSVKNEQFF. The CDR3 DNA reads as TGTGCCAGCAGCGTTTCCGTGAAGAATGAGCAGTTCTTC.